This TCR beta chain came from a study of shared clonotypes between healthy human individuals. Notes on the study in general: Of the naive CD4 clonotypes, approximately 5% were shared across a few donors. Lower generation probabilities were found for non-shared clonotypes than for those shared by all four donors. Sharing of clonotypes among donors was expected to vary with sequencing depth.

CD4+ cells yielded CD45RA+ naive and CD45RA-negative memory subsets. In the case of this clone: Its target is not known.

The data were produced by immunoSEQ multiplex PCR, yet TCRdb's version contains in-frame clones alone and is incomplete. The sample contains roughly 220,000 clones, just over 65% of which appear only once. Germline assignment: CDR1 SGHAT and CDR2 FQNNGV. V lost 5 bases and J lost 9, with 11 bases in between. The CDR3 consists of 12 residues. The chain is built from TRBV11-2 and TRBJ2-1; no definite D call. The receptor was derived from a man aged 25 to 40 in good health. Source material: memory CD4+ T cells sorted from blood. Specified subset: CD45RA-negative fraction. This CDR3 reads CASSPPGSEQFF. CDR3 bases: TGTGCCAGCAGCCCTCCCGGCAGTGAGCAGTTCTTC.